The present TCR beta chain was sequenced within a study of cytomegalovirus exposure and HLA in healthy donors (dated by TCRdb to 2016 to 2017). As for the study more broadly: According to a later analysis, the roughly 130 validation repertoires were produced on the same platform as the roughly 720 repertoires of the first cohort. Along with the roughly 670-subject first cohort, a separate validation cohort of over a hundred different subjects was used. The study aimed to test whether signatures of past pathogen exposure could be identified by cataloging public T cell receptors. High-throughput TCR immunosequencing, statistical association of individual TCRs with disease status, and machine learning were combined to predict cytomegalovirus infection status. The research as a whole found: In vitro tests confirmed that a few of the cytomegalovirus-associated TCR beta chains recognize cytomegalovirus antigens. Most TCR sequences were observed very rarely across donors, whereas some public TCRs were present in many individuals. A later analysis found that TCRs clustered in the first cohort also tended to co-occur in the roughly 110 validation repertoires, with more than 90% of cluster scores above 0. The authors suggested that the approach could potentially be extended to other disease states and immunological phenotypes. Cytomegalovirus status was reported to be diagnosed by the classifier with high specificity and sensitivity in both the original and validation cohorts. A later analysis had no HLA typing for the validation cohort, so co-occurrence there was scored across all 110 or so repertoires. The study listed approximately 160 TCR beta chains as associated with cytomegalovirus.

V ends up 2 bases short and J 8 bases short, with an unmatched junction base count of 11. The CDR3 has 15 amino acids, counting the end cysteine and phenylalanine. Only the CDR3 DNA is retained, 45 bases long and in frame from the first base. The CDR1 and CDR2 encoded by the germline V gene are SGHRS and YFSETQ. The donors belonged to the validation cohort of approximately 130 subjects, which was separate from the roughly 670-subject first cohort. Library preparation employed the immunoSEQ multiplex PCR assay. The original pipeline was this. To diagnose cytomegalovirus status from the catalog of TCR beta chain sequences, a statistical classification framework was built. The table comes from immuneACCESS by way of TCRdb, which keeps in-frame sequences with V and J called. Part of the clones is missing from these tables; in studies checked, under half for an unresolved V gene and the rest for unknown reasons. The D gene and trimming were derived from the DNA, and the V and J assignments and clone size from that table. The sample data list 170,000 or so clones, and about 80% of these were observed just once. The ten most abundant clones make up 2.8% of the sample.

As to this clone: The target of this receptor is not known. No much larger clone is present one base from it, and per-base qualities are unavailable.

The chain is assembled from TRBV5-1 and TRBJ1-2, with 8 central nucleotides matching TRBD1. Sequenced: PBMCs. The TCR was taken from a woman between 18 and 30 years old in good health and CMV-seropositive. The CDR3 reads CASSFGQGAPKGYTF. Here is the DNA: TGCGCCAGCAGCTTTGGGCAGGGGGCGCCCAAGGGCTACACCTTC.